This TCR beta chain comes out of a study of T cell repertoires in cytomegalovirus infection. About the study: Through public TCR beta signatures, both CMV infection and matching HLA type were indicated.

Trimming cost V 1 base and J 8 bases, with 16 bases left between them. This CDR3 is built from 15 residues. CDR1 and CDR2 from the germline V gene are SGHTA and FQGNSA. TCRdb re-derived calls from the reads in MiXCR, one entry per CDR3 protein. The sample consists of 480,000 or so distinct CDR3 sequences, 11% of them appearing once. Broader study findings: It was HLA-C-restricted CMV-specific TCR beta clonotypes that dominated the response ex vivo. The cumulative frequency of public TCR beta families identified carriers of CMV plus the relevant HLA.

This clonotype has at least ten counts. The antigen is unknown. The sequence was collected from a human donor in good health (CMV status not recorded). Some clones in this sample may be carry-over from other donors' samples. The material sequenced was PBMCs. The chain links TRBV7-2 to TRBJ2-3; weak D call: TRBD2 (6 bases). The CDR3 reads CASSLGSSAAGTQYF. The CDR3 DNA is TGTGCCAGCAGCTTAGGGTCTAGCGCCGCGGGTACGCAGTATTTT.